This T cell receptor (beta chain) came from a study of blood T cell repertoires in COVID-19. Looking at the study overall: Acute and convalescent COVID-19 specimens originated in the United States, Italy and Spain.

Only in-frame clones appear in the TCRdb table, and some are missing; sequencing was by immunoSEQ multiplex PCR. The sample lists approximately 200,000 clones, around four fifths seen once, with more than 9% in the top ten. Germline values: CDR1 SGHDT, CDR2 YYEEEE. Unmatched junction bases numbered 4, after V lost 1 base and J lost 4 bases. There are 15 residues in the CDR3. Followed over time, Seattle patients had been enrolled while infection was active. The sequenced sample consisted of peripheral blood. The chain recombines TRBV5-6 with TRBJ2-2; 7 bases are a match to TRBD1. The sequence was obtained from a woman of 80 years or more with COVID-19, enrolled during active disease. The CDR3 region has the DNA TGTGCCAGCAGCTTGAGGGGGCGAAGCACCGGGGAGCTGTTTTTT. The encoded protein is CASSLRGRSTGELFF.